The T cell receptor beta chain described here comes from a study of Graves' ophthalmopathy and Graves' hyperthyroidism. Study-wide context: Stable hyperthyroidism was defined by absence of ophthalmopathy within 18 months of follow-up.

In this sample, this clonotype turned up a few times. RNA transcripts provided the template for amplifying TCR beta CDR3 regions. An initial RT-PCR round employing HTBI primers preceded a second-round multiplex PCR. Using its own MiXCR run on the multiplex PCR reads, TCRdb lists one record per CDR3 protein. The data hold about 1.2 million distinct CDR3 sequences, with 35% to 45% observed a single time. This clonotype was sampled from an adult man with Graves' hyperthyroidism. The sequencing sample was made of peripheral blood or thyroid tissue (not recorded which).

The DNA of the CDR3 is TGCGCCAGCAGCCCCGTGGGGGACAGATCCTACGAGCAGTACTTC. It encodes CASSPVGDRSYEQYF. The chain joins TRBV5-1 to TRBJ2-7; 7 bases agree with TRBD1. The length of the CDR3 is 15 residues. Looked up from germline, CDR1 is SGHRS and CDR2 is YFSETQ. With V trimmed by 4 bases and J by 1 base, 8 bases remained unmatched.